In its sample, the clone carrying this TCR beta chain was seen a few times. Its cognate antigen is unknown. Germline values: CDR1 DFQATT, CDR2 SNEGSKA (reference sequence). This CDR3 spans 16 amino acids. Trimming pared 1 base from V and 0 bases from J, leaving 10 bases between. This sample stems from a study of vaccination and CD4 T cells after COVID-19. CD4+ T cells that had been cultured provided DNA sequenced with the Oncomine TCR Beta short-read assay. TCRdb reprocessed the PCR reads via MiXCR and lists one record per CDR3 protein. This table has 25,000 or so distinct CDR3 sequences, around 40% appearing once. Study conclusions and caveats: Of the reactive clones in convalescent patients, a median around 90% showed up only post-vaccination.

Treatment given: approximately nine-day PBMC culture with coronavirus spike peptide pools or control peptides (ViraFEST assay). The receptor comes from a human donor who had recovered from COVID-19. The sequenced sample consisted of CD4+ T cells from blood, cultured in vitro. V gene TRBV20-1 combines with J gene TRBJ1-6; D gene uncertain. CDR3 DNA: TGCAGTGCTAGAGTTTCTTTGAGCTCCTATAATTCACCCCTCCACTTT. Amino acids: CSARVSLSSYNSPLHF.